Presented here are 25 T cell receptor beta chains from one specimen sequenced in a study of CD8+ T cells in alopecia areata. Extraction and reverse transcription of RNA yielded cDNA as the sequencing template. Measured with immunoSEQ multiplex PCR; TCRdb has only the in-frame clones, and not every one. The sample yields roughly 190,000 clones, 50% to 60% seen once. Treatment noted: oral pan-JAK inhibitor, 5-10 mg twice daily. This sample comprised CD4+ T cells sorted from blood, obtained at week 4, from a patient treated with tofacitinib. These receptor sequences come from a human donor with alopecia areata.

V and J are TRBV9 and TRBJ2-2, with 8 positions matching TRBD1. With V trimmed by 8 bases and J by 6 bases, 3 bases remained unmatched. The germline V gene has CDR1 SGDLS and CDR2 YYNGEE. CDR3 size: 12 residues. DNA for the CDR3: TGTGCCAGTTCCAGGGGGCCCGGGGAGCTGTTTTTT. Residues: CASSRGPGELFF.

The V and J genes are TRBV4-1 and TRBJ1-1, with D possibly matching TRBD1 (6 bases). V was pared by 4 bases and J by 5 bases, with 17 bases between. This CDR3 spans 15 amino acids. Looked up from germline, CDR1 is MGHRA and CDR2 is YSYEKL. As DNA, the CDR3 is TGCGCCAGCAGCCGCTTAAAGGGGGGTGGGACTGAAGCTTTCTTT. This sequence encodes CASSRLKGGGTEAFF.

On this clone: Other nucleotide sequences in the sample specify the same CDR3. The CDR3 sequence is CASSLTQETQYF. The CDR3 DNA reads TGCGCCAGCAGCTTGACCCAAGAGACCCAGTACTTC. The rearrangement joins TRBV5-1 to TRBJ2-5; D remains unclear. V shed 1 base and J shed 1 base, with 2 bases lying between them. CDR3 length: 12 residues. Per germline, CDR1 SGHRS and CDR2 YFSETQ.

The chain combines TRBV28 with TRBJ1-2, with unresolved D. CDR3 size: 11 residues. Germline CDR1 MDHEN, CDR2 SYDVKM. The V gene lost 6 bases and the J gene lost 8 bases, with 10 bases spanning the gap. CDR3: CASREAEGYTF. The CDR3 DNA reads TGTGCCAGCAGGGAAGCTGAAGGCTACACCTTC.

Points on this clone: The germline gene is not matched at one end of the junction; a read error may be the cause. The V gene is TRBV30, the J gene TRBJ2-7; 9 bases agree with TRBD1. The germline gives CDR1 GTSNPN, CDR2 SVGIG (reference sequence). The CDR3 sequence is 12 residues long. CDR3 loop: CAWSPTGTGFYF. CDR3 nucleotide sequence: TGTGCCTGGAGCCCCACCGGGACAGGGTTTTATTTC.

The chain recombines TRBV9 with TRBJ1-1; D is undetermined. In germline, CDR1 is SGDLS, CDR2 YYNGEE. The CDR3 length is 14 residues. The V end was cut by 0 bases, the J end by 5 bases, with 11 bases between. The CDR3 reads CASSVEWVETEAFF. CDR3 bases: TGTGCCAGCAGCGTAGAGTGGGTGGAGACTGAAGCTTTCTTT.

This clone showed up just a few times. The chain uses TRBV4-1 and TRBJ2-2; TRBD1 agrees at 8 bases. The CDR3 consists of 18 residues. Per germline, CDR1 MGHRA and CDR2 YSYEKL. V lost 0 bases and J lost 3; bases outside the gene matches: 9. CDR3 DNA: TGCGCCAGCAGCCAAGATATGGTGGGACAGGCGCACACCGGGGAGCTGTTTTTT. Translated, it gives CASSQDMVGQAHTGELFF.

The table lists this clone with a count of one. The gene calls are TRBV15 and TRBJ1-4; TRBD1 matches 8 bases. Germline V gene sequence: CDR1 LNHNV, CDR2 YYDKDF (reference sequence). The CDR3 is 15 amino acids. Unmatched junction bases numbered 5, after V lost 1 base and J lost 7 bases. In DNA form, the CDR3 reads TGTGCCACCAGCAGAGTGGACGGACAGGGTGAAAAACTGTTTTTT. Translated, it gives CATSRVDGQGEKLFF.

The sample holds a few counts of this clone. CDR3 sequence (DNA): TGCAGCGTTGTGAGGTCAAACATTCAGTACTTC. This encodes CSVVRSNIQYF. The chain carries TRBV29-1 and TRBJ2-4, with D hard to call. V was trimmed by 4 bases and J by 6 bases, leaving 7 bases between them. The germline V gene encodes CDR1 SQVTM and CDR2 ANQGSEA. This CDR3 spans 11 amino acids. The full variable domain, with the rest looked up from reference TRBV29-1 and TRBJ2-4, is SAVISQKPSRDICQRGTSLTIQCQVDSQVTMMFWYRQQPGQSLTLIATANQGSEATYESGFVIDKFPISRPNLTFSTLTVSNMSPEDSSIYLCSVVRSNIQYFGAGTRLSVL.

The rearrangement joins TRBV9 to TRBJ2-1; 7 nucleotides match TRBD2. The length of the CDR3 is 16 residues. V was pared by 0 bases and J by 3 bases, with 6 bases of the junction left unmatched. The germline V gene encodes CDR1 SGDLS and CDR2 YYNGEE. The CDR3 is CASSVAEERGYNEQFF. In nucleotides, the CDR3 is TGTGCCAGCAGCGTAGCTGAGGAGCGGGGCTACAATGAGCAGTTCTTC. Supplemented by reference TRBV9 and TRBJ2-1, the full variable domain reads DSGVTQTPKHLITATGQRVTLRCSPRSGDLSVYWYQQSLDQGLQFLIQYYNGEERAKGNILERFSAQQFPDLHSELNLSSLELGDSALYFCASSVAEERGYNEQFFGPGTRLTVL.

The genes are TRBV28 and TRBJ1-2, with 7 positions matching TRBD1. V shed 6 bases and J 4 bases; nucleotides not matched to a gene: 8. The CDR3 loop spans 14 amino acids. Germline CDR1 MDHEN, CDR2 SYDVKM. The CDR3 protein is CASRPTTGFYGYTF. The CDR3 DNA sequence: TGTGCCAGCAGACCTACGACAGGGTTCTATGGCTACACCTTC.

This chain links TRBV7-2 with TRBJ2-3; a weak D match, TRBD2 (6 bases). The CDR3 covers 13 residues. V lost 5 bases and J lost 9, with 15 bases in between. From germline, CDR1 is SGHTA and CDR2 FQGNSA. CDR3 coding DNA: TGTGCCAGCAGCCCCGGCCCTAGCGAAACGCAGTATTTT. Amino acids: CASSPGPSETQYF.

The chain carries TRBV7-2 and TRBJ2-7; no reliable D call. CDR1 and CDR2 (germline): SGHTA, FQGNSA. The V and J ends lost 4 bases and 2 bases respectively, with 6 bases between them. The CDR3 runs to 12 residues. In DNA, the CDR3 is TGTGCCAGCAGCTACAATACCTACGAGCAGTACTTC. It translates to CASSYNTYEQYF. The whole variable domain, filled in from reference TRBV7-2 and TRBJ2-7, reads GAGVSQSPSNKVTEKGKDVELRCDPISGHTALYWYRQSLGQGLEFLIYFQGNSAPDKSGLPSDRFSAERTGGSVSTLTIQRTQQEDSAVYLCASSYNTYEQYFGPGTRLTVT.

This clone came up a few times. The V and J genes are TRBV5-1 and TRBJ1-1; 9 nucleotides match TRBD1. Trimming at V came to 3 bases and at J to 3 bases, leaving 3 bases not matched to a gene. Germline assignment: CDR1 SGHRS and CDR2 YFSETQ. The CDR3 is made up of 14 amino acids. The CDR3 spells CASSSQGAYTEAFF. For the CDR3, the DNA is TGCGCCAGCAGCTCACAGGGGGCTTACACTGAAGCTTTCTTT.

The V gene is TRBV19, the J gene TRBJ1-5; D gene unclear. Germline assignment: CDR1 LNHDA and CDR2 SQIVND (reference sequence). The CDR3 is 12 amino acids. V shed 3 bases and J shed 6 bases, with 6 bases lying between them. CDR3 region: CASSILRQPQHF. In DNA, the CDR3 is TGTGCCAGTAGTATTCTTCGTCAGCCCCAGCATTTT.

This chain connects TRBV30 to TRBJ1-5; D is unclear. The CDR3 totals 14 residues. V was cut by 1 base and J by 5 bases, with 12 bases left in between. The germline CDR1 and CDR2 sequences are GTSNPN and SVGIG (reference sequence). The CDR3, as DNA: TGTGCCTGGAGTGCCTCGACGGCCGATCAGCCCCAGCATTTT. This sequence encodes CAWSASTADQPQHF.

The CDR3, as DNA: TGTGCCAGCAGCCCACTCGGCGGGGGGGGTTCAGATACGCAGTATTTT. Its protein product is CASSPLGGGGSDTQYF. The V and J genes are TRBV7-2 and TRBJ2-3; 9 bases align to TRBD2. The CDR3 covers 16 residues. J lost 4 bases, V lost 5 bases, and 10 bases had no gene match. Germline V gene sequence: CDR1 SGHTA, CDR2 FQGNSA.

Here the CDR3 DNA reads TGTGCCAGCAGTGACGGGCTAGACCCAAACATTCAGTACTTC. Translation gives CASSDGLDPNIQYF. The V gene is TRBV25-1, the J gene TRBJ2-4; D is uncertain. The germline V gene has CDR1 MGHDK and CDR2 SYGVNS. V was clipped by 3 bases and J by 6 bases, with 12 bases between them. The CDR3 contains 14 residues.

The table lists this clone with a count of one. This chain connects TRBV30 to TRBJ1-6, with 7 nucleotides matching TRBD1. The germline gives CDR1 GTSNPN, CDR2 SVGIG (reference sequence). Trimming at V came to 2 bases and at J to 4 bases, leaving 5 bases not matched to a gene. The length of the CDR3 is 15 residues. The CDR3 coding sequence is TGTGCCTGGAGTCCGCCAGGGGGATATAATTCACCCCTCCACTTT. Encoded protein: CAWSPPGGYNSPLHF.

The chain joins TRBV6-5 to TRBJ2-1, with 7 bases fitting TRBD2. Germline lookup yields CDR1 MNHEY and CDR2 SVGAGI. The CDR3 length is 15 residues. V was pared by 6 bases and J by 1 base, with 6 bases of the junction left unmatched. The CDR3 nucleotides read TGTGCCAGCAGACGGAGCGGGGATTCCTACAATGAGCAGTTCTTC. Translating it yields CASRRSGDSYNEQFF.

The chain couples TRBV29-1 to TRBJ2-7; TRBD1 aligns across 9 bases. CDR1 is SQVTM and CDR2 is ANQGSEA in the germline V gene. The CDR3 runs 13 residues. The ends lost 6 bases at V and 7 bases at J; junction bases unmatched: 10. As DNA, the CDR3 is TGCAGCGTCCGCCGGGACAGGGATTCGGAGCAGTACTTC. Translation gives CSVRRDRDSEQYF.

The chain recombines TRBV30 with TRBJ1-2, with D tentatively TRBD1 (5 bases). CDR1 and CDR2 (germline): GTSNPN, SVGIG (reference sequence). Trimming took off 1 base at V and 5 bases at J, with 8 bases between the two ends. There are 12 residues in the CDR3. DNA for the CDR3: TGTGCCTGGAGTGGGGGGAGTTATGGCTACACCTTC. It is translated as CAWSGGSYGYTF.

This clone was seen more than once but under ten times. The chain links TRBV5-1 to TRBJ1-4, with D unresolved. Trimming removed 3 bases from V and 8 bases from J, with 8 bases in between. Germline-derived CDR1 and CDR2 are SGHRS and YFSETQ. This CDR3 is 12 amino acids long. The CDR3: CASSWKGEKLFF. CDR3 nucleotide sequence: TGCGCCAGCAGCTGGAAAGGCGAAAAACTGTTTTTT. The variable domain in full, completed from reference TRBV5-1 and TRBJ1-4, reads KAGVTQTPRYLIKTRGQQVTLSCSPISGHRSVSWYQQTPGQGLQFLFEYFSETQRNKGNFPGRFSGRQFSNSRSEMNVSTLELGDSALYLCASSWKGEKLFFGSGTQLSVL.

V gene TRBV6-5 combines with J gene TRBJ1-2; the match to TRBD1 covers 9 bases. The germline CDR1 and CDR2 sequences are MNHEY and SVGAGI. This CDR3 is 13 amino acids long. Trimming removed 7 bases from V and 8 bases from J; junction bases left unmatched: 8. CDR3: CASTRTGAFGYTF. The CDR3 DNA follows: TGTGCCAGCACCCGGACAGGGGCCTTCGGCTACACCTTC.

V gene TRBV7-9 combines with J gene TRBJ2-1, with TRBD2 matching 12 bases. Looked up from germline, CDR1 is SEHNR and CDR2 is FQNEAQ (reference sequence). The CDR3 loop spans 16 amino acids. The V and J ends lost 6 bases and 9 bases, in that order; junction bases with no gene match: 12. DNA of the CDR3: TGTGCCAGCAGTCCCTCTAGCGGGGGGGCGGTTAGTGAGCAGTTCTTC. Its translation is CASSPSSGGAVSEQFF.